These T cell receptor beta chains were read from a single sample in a study of blood T cell repertoires in COVID-19. Sequenced by immunoSEQ multiplex PCR; TCRdb stores in-frame clones only, minus some. This table holds approximately 270,000 clones, around 90% found once. The specimen sequenced was PBMCs or T cells enriched from blood (not recorded which). These receptors were obtained from a human donor in a cohort exposed to, infected with or recovered from COVID-19 (not recorded which). The donor label of this sample is uncertain. The CDR3 runs from the conserved cysteine through the conserved F or W. A D gene is named only where the DNA matches it firmly. Size is stated for part of the rows, as once, few or many counts, or as a class when the clone is expanded.

J gene | D gene | V gene | clone size | CDR3 DNA | CDR3 protein
TRBJ1-2 | - | TRBV6-2/TRBV6-3 | few | TGTGCCAGCTGCCTTAGGACTCTAGCTAACTATGGCTACACCTTC | CASCLRTLANYGYTF
TRBJ1-1 | TRBD1 | TRBV19 | - | TGTGCCAGCAGAAAGGACAGGGAAGGTTTAGGGGGCACTGAAGCTTTCTTT | CASRKDREGLGGTEAFF
TRBJ2-7 | TRBD1 | TRBV11-2 | - | TGTGCCAGCAGCTATAGAAGGGACAGCTCCTACGAGCAGTACTTC | CASSYRRDSSYEQYF
TRBJ1-4 | - | TRBV18 | once | TGTGCCAGCTCACCACCTAACGGGCTAGCTGCTAATGAAAAACTGTTTTTT | CASSPPNGLAANEKLFF
TRBJ2-1 | TRBD2 | TRBV10-3 | - | TGTGCCATCAGTGAGTCGAGAGCGGGGGGGTACAATGAGCAGTTCTTC | CAISESRAGGYNEQFF
TRBJ1-6 | TRBD1 | TRBV30 | - | TGTGCCTGGATGCAGGGGGTTCGTTCACCCCTCCACTTT | CAWMQGVRSPLHF
TRBJ2-2 | - | TRBV12-5 | - | TGTGCTAGTGAGGAGGCAAACACCGGGGAGCTGTTTTTT | CASEEANTGELFF
TRBJ2-7 | - | TRBV4-2 | - | TGTGCCAGCAGCCAAGATGAGGCCAGTTCCTACGAGCAGTACTTC | CASSQDEASSYEQYF
TRBJ1-4 | - | TRBV19 | few | TGTGCCAGTAGTATGGGCCTTCTGACTGAAAAACTGTTTTTT | CASSMGLLTEKLFF
TRBJ1-2 | - | TRBV5-1 | - | TGCGCCAGCAGCTTGTCGGGGGGCTATGGCTACACCTTC | CASSLSGGYGYTF
TRBJ2-7 | TRBD2 | TRBV11-2 | - | TGTGCCAGCAGCTTAGATCGAGCGGGGGGGTCCCGGGAGCAGTACTTC | CASSLDRAGGSREQYF
TRBJ1-5 | TRBD1 | TRBV19 | - | TGTGCCAGTAATTACGGAGGACAGGGGGGGAGTTGGCAGCCCCAGCATTTT | CASNYGGQGGSWQPQHF
TRBJ2-1 | TRBD2 | TRBV4-2 | - | TGTGCCAGCAGCCAAGGACTAGCGGGCTCCTACAATGAGCAGTTCTTC | CASSQGLAGSYNEQFF
TRBJ2-3 | - | TRBV6-6 | - | TGTGCCAGCAGTCCCTCGCCCGCAGGCCGGGGAGCAGATACGCAGTATTTT | CASSPSPAGRGADTQYF
TRBJ2-7 | - | TRBV5-1 | - | TGCGCCAGCAGCTTGGTGGGGGCCTCCGAGCAGTACTTC | CASSLVGASEQYF
TRBJ2-6 | - | TRBV27 | - | TGTGCCAGCAACCCAGGGGGGATCTCTGGGGCCAACGTCCTGACTTTC | CASNPGGISGANVLTF
TRBJ2-6 | TRBD2 | TRBV3-1/TRBV3-2 | - | TGTGCCAGCAGCCCCCGGACTAGCGGGGGTTCCTCTGGGGCCAACGTCCTGACTTTC | CASSPRTSGGSSGANVLTF
TRBJ2-1 | - | TRBV18 | - | TGTGCCAGCTCACCCAATGAAGGGCTGCCTAGCTTAAATGAGCAGTTCTTC | CASSPNEGLPSLNEQFF
TRBJ1-1 | - | TRBV10-3 | - | TGTGCCATCAGGGCGGGGGACACTGAAGCTTTCTTT | CAIRAGDTEAFF
TRBJ2-7 | TRBD2 | TRBV18 | - | TGTGCCAGCTCACCCATGGGGAGGGGCTACGAGCAGTACTTC | CASSPMGRGYEQYF
TRBJ2-7 | TRBD2 | TRBV7-9 | - | TGTGCCAGCAGCTTTTCAGCGGGGGAGAACTACGAGCAGTACTTC | CASSFSAGENYEQYF
TRBJ1-1 | - | TRBV2 | - | TGTGCCAGCAGTGTAAGACAGCTGTCGAACACTGAAGCTTTCTTT | CASSVRQLSNTEAFF
TRBJ1-5 | - | TRBV18 | - | TGTGCCAGCTCACCGAGCCCAGGCCCTAATCAGCCCCAGCATTTT | CASSPSPGPNQPQHF
TRBJ1-3 | TRBD1 | TRBV10-3 | few | TGTGCCATCTCCCCGACAGGGGGGTCTGGAAACACCATATATTTT | CAISPTGGSGNTIYF
TRBJ1-1 | - | TRBV28 | once | TGTGCCAGCAGTTTAATGGCAGGGGAGACTGAAGCTTTCTTT | CASSLMAGETEAFF
TRBJ2-2 | TRBD2 | TRBV18 | - | TGTGCCAGCTCACCAGGACTAGGAAGCGGGGAGCTGTTTTTT | CASSPGLGSGELFF
TRBJ1-4 | TRBD1 | TRBV20-1 | - | TGCAGTGCTAGTCTCACAGGGGCCACTAATGAAAAACTGTTTTTT | CSASLTGATNEKLFF
TRBJ2-1 | - | TRBV27 | - | TGTGCCAGCAGTTTATCGGGGCGGGTCTTGACAGGTTGGGGGTTGAGGGCCAATGAGCAGTTCTTC | CASSLSGRVLTGWGLRANEQFF
TRBJ1-1 | - | TRBV7-3 | - | TGTGCCAGCAGCCTGGCAGGCCCTAAGAACACTGAAGCTTTCTTT | CASSLAGPKNTEAFF
TRBJ1-3 | - | TRBV5-6 | - | TGTGCCAGCAGCTTGCAGGGTTCTAACACCATATATTTT | CASSLQGSNTIYF
TRBJ1-2 | - | TRBV30 | - | TGTGCCTGGAGGGCGGGGCCCGCCGGGTCCTATGGCTACACCTTC | CAWRAGPAGSYGYTF
TRBJ1-2 | - | TRBV5-1 | - | TGCGCCAGCAGCAGCAGCGGCTCATTGGGGGGCTACACCTTC | CASSSSGSLGGYTF
TRBJ1-3 | TRBD1 | TRBV10-2 | - | TGCGCCAGCAGTGGAACAGGGGGTACTGGAAACACCATATATTTT | CASSGTGGTGNTIYF
TRBJ2-7 | TRBD1 | TRBV4-3 | - | TGCGCCAGCAGCCAAGATATCCCCGGGACAGGGGGGGGCTACGAGCAGTACTTC | CASSQDIPGTGGGYEQYF
TRBJ2-7 | - | TRBV27 | - | TGTGCCAGCAGTGCAAACAGGGTCTCCTACGAGCAGTACTTC | CASSANRVSYEQYF
TRBJ1-2 | TRBD1 | TRBV18 | - | TGTGCCAGCTCACGCCAGGGACAGGACTATGGCTACACCTTC | CASSRQGQDYGYTF
TRBJ1-1 | - | TRBV11-2 | - | TGTGCCAGCAGCTTGCCGAGGAGGGGAACTGAAGCTTTCTTT | CASSLPRRGTEAFF
TRBJ1-2 | - | TRBV19 | - | TGTGCCACCGGGGTGTCGCGGGCCCTCTATGGCTACACCTTC | CATGVSRALYGYTF
TRBJ2-5 | TRBD2 | TRBV7-2 | - | TGTGCCAGCAGCTTAGCAGGGTCTGCGGGGGGGCAAGAGACCCAGTACTTC | CASSLAGSAGGQETQYF
TRBJ1-1 | - | TRBV12-3/TRBV12-4 | - | TGTGCCAGCAGGGGGGGAAGGAACACTGAAGCTTTCTTT | CASRGGRNTEAFF
TRBJ1-1 | - | TRBV5-1 | - | TGCGCCAGCAGCTCTACCGGGGGGCCGGGGGACACTGAAGCTTTCTTT | CASSSTGGPGDTEAFF
TRBJ2-2 | TRBD1 | TRBV7-9 | - | TGTGCCAGCAGCCTAACACAACTAGGGACAGGTAACACCGGGGAGCTGTTTTTT | CASSLTQLGTGNTGELFF
TRBJ2-3 | - | TRBV9 | - | TGTGCCAGCAGCGTAAGACCAGGGGCGGCAGATACGCAGTATTTT | CASSVRPGAADTQYF
TRBJ2-7 | TRBD1 | TRBV27 | - | TGTGCCACGGGACAGGGACCCTACGAGCAGTACTTC | CATGQGPYEQYF